These 19 T cell receptor beta chains came from one sample sequenced in a study of cytomegalovirus exposure and HLA in healthy donors. Clones were read by immunoSEQ multiplex PCR, and TCRdb kept only the in-frame ones, dropping some. Of roughly 300,000 clones listed, roughly 87% are singletons. The sequenced material came from PBMCs. Receptors were obtained from a woman aged 30 to 39 in good health and CMV-seropositive.

This sequence joins TRBV15 and TRBJ2-7; 9 nucleotides line up with TRBD2. CDR3 length equals 15 residues. Germline V gene sequence: CDR1 LNHNV, CDR2 YYDKDF (reference sequence). With V trimmed by 0 bases and J by 3 bases, 3 bases remained unmatched. The CDR3 spells CATSREGLANYEQYF. The CDR3 nucleotides are TGTGCCACCAGCAGAGAGGGACTAGCTAACTACGAGCAGTACTTC.

This clone is a singleton in its sample. The chain has TRBV5-4 and TRBJ2-3; D gene unclear. The CDR3 consists of 13 residues. The V gene lost 2 bases and the J gene lost 0 bases, with 4 bases spanning the gap. Per germline, CDR1 SGHNT and CDR2 YYREEE (reference sequence). The CDR3 nucleotides are TGTGCCAGCAGCTTTTCTAGCACAGATACGCAGTATTTT. Residues: CASSFSSTDTQYF.

The CDR3 protein is CASRSLVPQYF. The DNA of the CDR3 is TGTGCCAGCAGGTCACTAGTACCGCAGTATTTT. The chain couples TRBV2 to TRBJ2-3, with TRBD2 as a possible D gene (5 bases). V lost 6 bases, J lost 10 bases, and 11 bases lay in between. The CDR3 contains 11 residues. Looked up from germline, CDR1 is SNHLY and CDR2 is FYNNEI.

The chain carries TRBV7-9 and TRBJ1-2, with D tentatively TRBD1 (6 bases). The CDR3 runs 17 residues. In germline, CDR1 is SEHNR, CDR2 FQNEAQ (reference sequence). Trimming left V 7 bases short and J 0 bases short, with 21 bases between. CDR3 sequence (DNA): TGTGCCAGCACCTGGACAGTTAACAACCAAGCTAACTATGGCTACACCTTC. Its protein is CASTWTVNNQANYGYTF.

The rearrangement links TRBV19 to TRBJ1-1; TRBD1 matches 9 bases. From germline, CDR1 is LNHDA and CDR2 SQIVND (reference sequence). The V and J ends lost 4 bases and 3 bases, in that order; junction bases with no gene match: 6. The CDR3 runs 15 residues. The CDR3 sequence is CASSTGTGMYTEAFF. Written as DNA, the CDR3 is TGTGCCAGTAGTACCGGGACAGGGATGTACACTGAAGCTTTCTTT. The whole variable domain, filled in from reference TRBV19 and TRBJ1-1, reads DGGITQSPKYLFRKEGQNVTLSCEQNLNHDAMYWYRQDPGQGLRLIYYSQIVNDFQKGDIAEGYSVSREKKESFPLTVTSAQKNPTAFYLCASSTGTGMYTEAFFGQGTRLTVV.

V is TRBV29-1 and J is TRBJ2-7; no reliable D call. Deletions cut 7 bases from V and 3 bases from J, with 7 bases between. Germline V lookup: CDR1 SQVTM, CDR2 ANQGSEA. This CDR3 contains 10 residues. CDR3 region: CSASDYEQYF. Here the CDR3 DNA reads TGCAGCGCCTCAGACTACGAGCAGTACTTC.

The count of this clone is one. The V gene is TRBV6-5, the J gene TRBJ2-1; 7 bases align to TRBD2. With V trimmed by 3 bases and J by 5 bases, 7 bases remained unmatched. Germline-derived CDR1 and CDR2 are MNHEY and SVGAGI. The CDR3 extends over 15 amino acids. CDR3 in amino acids: CASSYGDYDHNEQFF. The CDR3 nucleotides are TGTGCCAGCAGTTATGGGGACTATGATCACAATGAGCAGTTCTTC.

This clone was counted a single time. The gene calls are TRBV11-1 and TRBJ2-1; 9 nucleotides match TRBD2. This CDR3 contains 15 residues. Trimming at V came to 8 bases and at J to 3 bases, leaving 8 bases not matched to a gene. Germline lookup yields CDR1 SGHAT and CDR2 FQDESV (reference sequence). This CDR3 reads CASSQRLAVYNEQFF. CDR3 DNA sequence: TGTGCCAGCTCCCAGCGACTAGCGGTCTACAATGAGCAGTTCTTC.

The chain is built from TRBV7-7 and TRBJ2-2, with a tentative D call TRBD2 (6 bases). Germline assignment: CDR1 SSHAT and CDR2 FNYEAQ (reference sequence). The germline V and J ends were trimmed by 4 bases and 3 bases, with 6 bases remaining between them. The CDR3 spans 13 residues. The CDR3, as DNA: TGTGCCAGCAGCTCGGGAGACACCGGGGAGCTGTTTTTT. Translation: CASSSGDTGELFF. The whole variable domain, remainder taken from reference TRBV7-7 and TRBJ2-2, is GAGVSQSPRYKVTKRGQDVTLRCDPISSHATLYWYQQALGQGPEFLTYFNYEAQPDKSGLPSDRFSAERPEGSISTLTIQRTEQRDSAMYRCASSSGDTGELFFGEGSRLTVL.

The CDR3 reads CASISGTNTEAFF. In DNA, the CDR3 is TGTGCCAGCATCTCCGGGACAAACACTGAAGCTTTCTTT. This chain links TRBV6-5 with TRBJ1-1; D is perhaps TRBD1 (6 bases). The CDR3 runs 13 residues. Germline V gene sequence: CDR1 MNHEY, CDR2 SVGAGI. V was cut by 7 bases and J by 2 bases, with 11 bases left in between.

The chain is built from TRBV30 and TRBJ2-1, with 9 bases aligning to TRBD2. Germline V gene lookup returns CDR1 GTSNPN and CDR2 SVGIG (reference sequence). The CDR3 extends over 13 amino acids. V trimming: 7 bases; J trimming: 6 bases; junction bases outside the gene matches: 7. CDR3: CASGGGVGNEQFF. The CDR3 DNA sequence: TGTGCCTCAGGCGGGGGGGTCGGCAATGAGCAGTTCTTC.

The chain uses TRBV7-8 and TRBJ2-1; 11 bases are shared with TRBD2. The V and J ends lost 2 bases and 9 bases, in that order; junction bases with no gene match: 9. Looked up from germline, CDR1 is SGHVS and CDR2 is FQNEAQ. The CDR3 runs to 16 residues. CDR3 amino acids: CASSLIAGGAVVEQFF. CDR3 DNA sequence: TGTGCCAGCAGCTTAATAGCGGGAGGGGCGGTGGTTGAGCAGTTCTTC. The full variable domain, rest sourced from reference TRBV7-8 and TRBJ2-1, is GAGVSQSPRYKVAKRGQDVALRCDPISGHVSLFWYQQALGQGPEFLTYFQNEAQLDKSGLPSDRFFAERPEGSVSTLKIQRTQQEDSAVYLCASSLIAGGAVVEQFFGPGTRLTVL.

This clone was recorded a few times. The chain couples TRBV7-9 to TRBJ1-2; D gene uncertain. Per germline, CDR1 SEHNR and CDR2 FQNEAQ (reference sequence). CDR3 length: 16 residues. V was pared by 8 bases and J by 7 bases, with 26 bases between. The CDR3 region is CASDPLSGLLGIGYTF. CDR3 sequence (DNA): TGTGCCAGCGACCCGCTTAGCGGGCTACTAGGCATTGGCTACACCTTC. Full variable domain (outside the CDR3, taken from reference TRBV7-9 and TRBJ1-2): DTGVSQNPRHKITKRGQNVTFRCDPISEHNRLYWYRQTLGQGPEFLTYFQNEAQLEKSRLLSDRFSAERPKGSFSTLEIQRTEQGDSAMYLCASDPLSGLLGIGYTFGSGTRLTVV.

The chain recombines TRBV29-1 with TRBJ1-2; D perhaps matches TRBD1 (5 bases). The CDR3 covers 12 residues. CDR1 and CDR2 (germline): SQVTM, ANQGSEA. V was trimmed by 7 bases and J by 4 bases, leaving 13 bases between them. CDR3 nucleotides: TGCAGCGCCCGGGGGGGTTCCTATGGCTACACCTTC. It yields the protein CSARGGSYGYTF.

V and J are TRBV7-9 and TRBJ1-1; 8 bases are a match to TRBD1. J lost 2 bases, V lost 5 bases, and 10 bases had no gene match. Germline V CDR1 and CDR2: SEHNR, FQNEAQ (reference sequence). The CDR3 extends over 16 amino acids. The CDR3 DNA sequence: TGTGCCAGCAGCCCACTCAGGGGGCCCGGTAACACTGAAGCTTTCTTT. The encoded protein is CASSPLRGPGNTEAFF.

The chain couples TRBV4-2 to TRBJ2-1; 9 bases fit TRBD2. CDR1 is LGHNA, CDR2 YNFKEQ, per germline. This CDR3 spans 16 amino acids. After removal of 1 base from V and 8 bases from J, the junction contained 9 bases not matched to a gene. CDR3 sequence reads: CASSQVGGGAIDEQFF. The CDR3 DNA follows: TGTGCCAGCAGCCAAGTTGGCGGGGGGGCTATAGATGAGCAGTTCTTC.

The table lists this clone with a few counts. The rearrangement joins TRBV15 to TRBJ2-5, with D possibly matching TRBD1 (5 bases). This CDR3 has 16 residues. Germline V gene lookup returns CDR1 LNHNV and CDR2 YYDKDF (reference sequence). The ends were cut back, 5 bases at V and 4 bases at J, with 20 bases in the middle. Written as DNA, the CDR3 is TGTGCCACCAGCCCTGTGATTTATCAGGGCGGAGAGACCCAGTACTTC. This gives the protein CATSPVIYQGGETQYF.

The rearrangement links TRBV7-3 to TRBJ2-3, with 7 bases fitting TRBD2. The germline V gene has CDR1 SGHTA and CDR2 FQGTGA. This CDR3 region has 16 residues. V trimming: 5 bases; J trimming: 3 bases; junction bases outside the gene matches: 11. DNA for the CDR3: TGTGCCAGCAGCCTTAGGCCCGGGAGGCAGACAGATACGCAGTATTTT. Its protein product is CASSLRPGRQTDTQYF.

The rearrangement links TRBV6-5 to TRBJ2-5, with TRBD1 matching over 9 bases. In germline, CDR1 is MNHEY, CDR2 SVGAGI. V gave up 4 bases and J gave up 3 bases; unmatched junction bases: 6. The CDR3 covers 15 residues. CDR3 in DNA: TGTGCCAGCAGTTGGACAGGGGTGGCGAAAGAGACCCAGTACTTC. It translates to CASSWTGVAKETQYF.